The 31 T cell receptor beta chains presented below share a single source sample, sequenced in a study of cytomegalovirus exposure and HLA in healthy donors. Primers for the PCR totalled 60 Vbeta and 13 Jbeta. Measured with immunoSEQ multiplex PCR; TCRdb has only the in-frame clones, and not every one. The table lists roughly 100,000 clones, 63% of them singletons. Sequenced material: PBMCs. Source of these receptors: a human donor in good health.

V usage is TRBV19 and J usage is TRBJ1-5; D unresolved. Germline V gene lookup returns CDR1 LNHDA and CDR2 SQIVND (reference sequence). V was trimmed by 2 bases and J by 1 base, leaving 12 bases between them. The CDR3 is 16 residues long. The chain's CDR3 is CASSIMGGRSNQPQHF. The CDR3 nucleotides read TGTGCCAGTAGTATAATGGGTGGGCGAAGCAATCAGCCCCAGCATTTT.

This chain connects TRBV30 to TRBJ2-1, with a weak D call TRBD2 (6 bases). V lost 0 bases to trimming and J lost 3 bases, with 15 bases between them. This CDR3 has 16 amino acids. Germline V CDR1 and CDR2: GTSNPN, SVGIG (reference sequence). This CDR3 reads CAWSVPGESVYNEQFF. DNA of the CDR3: TGTGCCTGGAGTGTACCGGGGGAGTCGGTCTACAATGAGCAGTTCTTC.

CDR3 sequence (DNA): TGTGCCAGCAGGTCCCGACTCTTCGGGGAAAACATTCAGTACTTC. Its translation: CASRSRLFGENIQYF. This rearrangement joins TRBV6-5 to TRBJ2-4, with a tentative D call TRBD2 (5 bases). V was shortened by 6 bases and J by 5 bases, with 17 bases between the two germline ends. The CDR3 spans 15 residues. In germline, CDR1 is MNHEY, CDR2 SVGAGI.

This clone has just a few counts. This rearrangement joins TRBV4-1 to TRBJ1-1; perhaps TRBD1 as D (6 bases). The germline V and J ends were trimmed by 4 bases and 1 base, with 16 bases remaining between them. CDR3 length: 16 amino acids. Germline CDR1 and CDR2: MGHRA and YSYEKL. The CDR3, as DNA: TGCGCCAGCAGCCTCCGCTGGGGCAGGGGGAACACTGAAGCTTTCTTT. Its translation is CASSLRWGRGNTEAFF.

This clone was counted only a few times. This rearrangement joins TRBV15 to TRBJ2-7, with TRBD2 matching over 11 bases. Germline trimming cut 3 bases from V and 2 bases from J; bases unmatched to any gene: 18. The CDR3 is 20 residues long. Per the germline V gene, CDR1 is LNHNV and CDR2 is YYDKDF (reference sequence). The CDR3 bases are TGTGCCACCAGCAGGGGGATTAAGGGGCTAGCGGGAGGACCTACCTACGAGCAGTACTTC. This translates into CATSRGIKGLAGGPTYEQYF.

In this sample, this clone turned up a few times. This chain links TRBV28 with TRBJ2-7; 13 nucleotides align to TRBD2. Germline-derived CDR1 and CDR2 are MDHEN and SYDVKM. The V gene end was trimmed by 5 bases and the J gene end by 9 bases; junction bases not matched to a gene: 16. The CDR3 is 17 amino acids. CDR3 DNA: TGTGCCAGCAGTCCGACCCCAGGACTAGCGGGAGTCACCCGGCAGTACTTC. It is translated as CASSPTPGLAGVTRQYF. The variable domain in full, completed from reference TRBV28 and TRBJ2-7, reads DVKVTQSSRYLVKRTGEKVFLECVQDMDHENMFWYRQDPGLGLRLIYFSYDVKMKEKGDIPEGYSVSREKKERFSLILESASTNQTSMYLCASSPTPGLAGVTRQYFGPGTRLTVT.

The chain joins TRBV7-8 to TRBJ2-7; maybe TRBD2 (6 bases). Trimming shortened V by 5 bases and J by 1 base, and 18 bases separated the two germline ends. This CDR3 spans 16 amino acids. CDR1 SGHVS and CDR2 FQNEAQ come from the germline V gene. The CDR3 bases are TGTGCCAGCAGCCCCTCTCTAGCGTCGTCGTCCTACGAGCAGTACTTC. Its protein is CASSPSLASSSYEQYF.

The J gene is TRBJ2-7, the V gene TRBV7-9; D may be TRBD2 (6 bases). CDR3 length: 14 residues. The V gene's germline CDR1 is SEHNR and CDR2 FQNEAQ (reference sequence). The V and J ends lost 1 base and 3 bases respectively, with 10 bases between them. Here the CDR3 reads CASSLDGGNYEQYF. CDR3 nucleotide sequence: TGTGCCAGCAGCTTAGACGGGGGTAACTACGAGCAGTACTTC.

This clone appeared a few times. This rearrangement joins TRBV6-1 to TRBJ1-4; D not certain. Trimming removed 3 bases at V and 5 bases at J, with 22 bases between. The CDR3 has 18 amino acids. The germline V gene encodes CDR1 MNHNS and CDR2 SASEGT. The CDR3 protein is CASSDCPSLLVDNEKLFF. CDR3 sequence (DNA): TGTGCCAGCAGTGACTGTCCAAGTCTCCTAGTCGACAATGAAAAACTGTTTTTT.

The chain links TRBV4-1 to TRBJ1-5; weak D call: TRBD1 (6 bases). Germline CDR1 is MGHRA and CDR2 is YSYEKL. V dropped 3 bases and J dropped 5 bases, with 14 bases sitting between them. The CDR3 consists of 15 residues. CDR3 amino acids: CASSQARGGDQPQHF. The DNA of the CDR3 is TGCGCCAGCAGCCAGGCGAGGGGGGGGGATCAGCCCCAGCATTTT.

The J gene is TRBJ2-1, the V gene TRBV10-2, with a possible D match to TRBD2 (5 bases). The V end lost 6 bases, the J end lost 8 bases, and 20 bases lay between the germline ends. From germline, CDR1 is WSHSY and CDR2 SAAADI. The CDR3 runs 15 residues. DNA for the CDR3: TGCGCCAGCAGATATTCGGCTAGCCTGCGTCATGAGCAGTTCTTC. It specifies CASRYSASLRHEQFF.

This chain joins TRBV2 and TRBJ2-7; 8 bases align to TRBD1. CDR3 length: 12 residues. After removal of 4 bases from V and 6 bases from J, the junction contained 2 bases not matched to a gene. Germline CDR1 SNHLY, CDR2 FYNNEI. The CDR3 region is CASSGQGIEQYF. In DNA form, the CDR3 reads TGTGCCAGCAGTGGACAGGGGATCGAGCAGTACTTC. The complete variable domain, with remaining parts taken from reference TRBV2 and TRBJ2-7, reads EPEVTQTPSHQVTQMGQEVILRCVPISNHLYFYWYRQILGQKVEFLVSFYNNEISEKSEIFDDQFSVERPDGSNFTLKIRSTKLEDSAMYFCASSGQGIEQYFGPGTRLTVT.

This clone showed up just a few times. The junction departs from the called germline gene at one end, perhaps through a read error. V usage is TRBV7-7 and J usage is TRBJ2-7; no clear D gene. Germline V gene sequence: CDR1 SSHAT, CDR2 FNYEAQ (reference sequence). The CDR3 totals 13 residues. The CDR3 DNA is TGTGCTAGCAGCACGACTGACGCCCACGAGCAGTACTTC. Its translation: CASSTTDAHEQYF.

This chain links TRBV10-3 with TRBJ2-2, with 9 bases matching TRBD1. This CDR3 spans 15 amino acids. Germline V gives CDR1 ENHRY, CDR2 SYGVKD. V gave up 6 bases and J gave up 6 bases; unmatched junction bases: 8. The CDR3 spells CAISCGTGTSGELFF. The CDR3 region has the DNA TGTGCCATCAGCTGCGGGACAGGGACCTCCGGGGAGCTGTTTTTT.

This clone was detected a few times. J is TRBJ1-2 and V is TRBV14; D unresolved. The CDR3 contains 15 residues. Germline CDR1 SGHDN, CDR2 FVKESK. V was trimmed by 3 bases and J by 2 bases, leaving 13 bases between them. The CDR3 spells CASSQFPGGNYGYTF. CDR3 DNA sequence: TGTGCCAGCAGCCAGTTCCCTGGAGGGAACTATGGCTACACCTTC.

V gene TRBV19 combines with J gene TRBJ1-2; D uncertain. The CDR3 covers 11 residues. CDR1 and CDR2 from the germline V gene are LNHDA and SQIVND (reference sequence). V was cut by 11 bases and J by 2 bases, with 9 bases left in between. DNA of the CDR3: TGTGCCTCGGGAACAAACTATGGCTACACCTTC. Its translation: CASGTNYGYTF. Full variable domain (outside the CDR3, taken from reference TRBV19 and TRBJ1-2): DGGITQSPKYLFRKEGQNVTLSCEQNLNHDAMYWYRQDPGQGLRLIYYSQIVNDFQKGDIAEGYSVSREKKESFPLTVTSAQKNPTAFYLCASGTNYGYTFGSGTRLTVV.

The chain couples TRBV28 to TRBJ2-5, with 9 nucleotides matching TRBD2. V shed 1 base and J 1 base; nucleotides not matched to a gene: 1. The CDR3 has 15 amino acids. Germline V CDR1 and CDR2: MDHEN, SYDVKM. CDR3 region: CASSLLTSGQETQYF. The CDR3 DNA is TGTGCCAGCAGTTTATTGACTAGCGGCCAAGAGACCCAGTACTTC.

This chain connects TRBV28 to TRBJ2-7; D unresolved. V lost 2 bases and J lost 3, with 8 bases in between. CDR1 MDHEN and CDR2 SYDVKM come from the germline V gene. The CDR3 sequence is 13 residues long. The CDR3 sequence is CASSLTINYEQYF. CDR3 coding DNA: TGTGCCAGCAGTTTAACTATTAACTACGAGCAGTACTTC.

This clone is medium-sized in the sample. The DNA for the CDR3 is TGTGCCAGTGCCGTTGCCCCACGGGGCGGGGAGCTGTTTTTT. It yields the protein CASAVAPRGGELFF. The rearrangement uses TRBV19 and TRBJ2-2, with D perhaps matching TRBD2 (5 bases). Germline CDR1 is LNHDA and CDR2 is SQIVND (reference sequence). Trimming removed 8 bases at V and 7 bases at J, with 17 bases between. The CDR3 totals 14 residues.

The chain couples TRBV6-1 to TRBJ2-5; a possible D gene is TRBD2 (5 bases). CDR3 length equals 12 residues. V lost 6 bases, J lost 5 bases, and 10 bases lay in between. The germline V gene has CDR1 MNHNS and CDR2 SASEGT. CDR3 loop: CASSQPGETQYF. CDR3 nucleotide sequence: TGTGCCAGCAGCCAACCGGGGGAGACCCAGTACTTC.

This clone appeared once. The chain is built from TRBV25-1 and TRBJ1-2; TRBD1 aligns across 9 bases. Germline assignment: CDR1 MGHDK and CDR2 SYGVNS. The V gene end was trimmed by 2 bases and the J gene end by 4 bases; junction bases not matched to a gene: 14. This CDR3 comprises 18 residues. CDR3 DNA: TGTGCCAGCAGTGAAAGGGGACAGGGCCTTGGGGGCCTCTATGGCTACACCTTC. Protein product: CASSERGQGLGGLYGYTF.

A few counts support this clone. This chain connects TRBV28 to TRBJ2-7; tentative D call: TRBD1 (6 bases). This CDR3 comprises 13 residues. The V end was cut by 7 bases, the J end by 3 bases, with 13 bases between. Looked up from germline, CDR1 is MDHEN and CDR2 is SYDVKM. CDR3 residues: CASKRVTGYEQYF. Written as DNA, the CDR3 is TGTGCCAGCAAAAGGGTGACAGGCTACGAGCAGTACTTC.

The CDR3 DNA is TGTGCCAGCAGCGGGACAGTCTCTGGAAACACCATATATTTT. Translation gives CASSGTVSGNTIYF. The chain combines TRBV9 with TRBJ1-3; TRBD1 might be the D (6 bases). CDR3 size: 14 residues. Per the germline V gene, CDR1 is SGDLS and CDR2 is YYNGEE. V was pared by 3 bases and J by 0 bases, with 7 bases between.

In this sample, this clone turned up a few times. The V call is TRBV28, the J call TRBJ2-2; 9 bases line up with TRBD1. The CDR3 totals 18 residues. J lost 3 bases, V lost 6 bases, and 14 bases had no gene match. Germline CDR1 reads MDHEN; CDR2 reads SYDVKM. The CDR3 loop reads CASSQPGQGRMDTGELFF. The CDR3 DNA is TGTGCCAGCAGCCAACCGGGACAGGGTCGGATGGACACCGGGGAGCTGTTTTTT.

The V call is TRBV5-6, the J call TRBJ2-7; D possibly corresponds to TRBD2 (6 bases). V was clipped by 2 bases and J by 1 base, with 13 bases between them. Germline lookup yields CDR1 SGHDT and CDR2 YYEEEE. CDR3 length: 15 amino acids. In DNA, the CDR3 is TGTGCCAGCAGCTTACGGGGGTGGAAATCCTACGAGCAGTACTTC. As protein: CASSLRGWKSYEQYF. The full variable domain, completed using reference TRBV5-6 and TRBJ2-7, is DAGVTQSPTHLIKTRGQQVTLRCSPKSGHDTVSWYQQALGQGPQFIFQYYEEEERQRGNFPDRFSGHQFPNYSSELNVNALLLGDSALYLCASSLRGWKSYEQYFGPGTRLTVT.

The chain joins TRBV27 to TRBJ2-5; TRBD1 aligns across 9 bases. The last part of the DNA fits TRBJ2-7 better; the J call may be wrong. In germline, CDR1 is MNHEY, CDR2 SMNVEV (reference sequence). CDR3 length: 14 residues. CDR3 region: CASSRGDRAFEQYF. In nucleotides, the CDR3 is TGTGCCAGCAGCCGGGGGGACAGGGCGTTCGAGCAGTACTTC.

With respect to this clone: As the CDR3 is not closed by the conserved phenylalanine or tryptophan, this likely results from a read error. The chain links TRBV6-5 to TRBJ1-6; possibly TRBD1 for D (6 bases). Trimming removed 5 bases from V and 8 bases from J, with 13 bases in between. Germline values: CDR1 MNHEY, CDR2 SVGAGI. The CDR3 covers 14 residues. The CDR3 bases are TGTGCCAGCAGTATACAGGGAGGGGATTCACCCCTCCACCTT. Its translation: CASSIQGGDSPLHL.

This clone was detected only a few times. CDR3 DNA: TGTGCCAGCAGCCCGCGTCCGACAGGGCAGAAGAACACTGAAGCTTTCTTT. Its translation: CASSPRPTGQKNTEAFF. J is TRBJ1-1 and V is TRBV11-2; 7 bases match TRBD1. CDR3 length equals 17 residues. CDR1 and CDR2 from the germline V gene are SGHAT and FQNNGV. With V trimmed by 5 bases and J by 1 base, 13 bases remained unmatched.

V is TRBV19 and J is TRBJ1-5; TRBD1 aligns across 7 bases. This CDR3 is built from 15 residues. Per germline, CDR1 LNHDA and CDR2 SQIVND (reference sequence). V dropped 6 bases and J dropped 3; count of bases not matched to a gene: 8. As DNA, the CDR3 is TGTGCCAGTAGCGACAGGGATGGTTACAATCAGCCCCAGCATTTT. Protein: CASSDRDGYNQPQHF.

J is TRBJ2-5 and V is TRBV2, with 8 positions matching TRBD1. The V segment lost 2 bases and the J segment 5 bases; nucleotides outside the gene matches: 7. CDR3 length: 15 residues. CDR1 is SNHLY, CDR2 FYNNEI, per germline. The CDR3 reads CASSETRTGTETQYF. The CDR3, as DNA: TGTGCCAGCAGTGAAACCCGGACAGGGACGGAGACCCAGTACTTC.

In its sample, this clone was seen a few times. The chain carries TRBV5-6 and TRBJ1-1, with 7 bases aligning to TRBD1. CDR3 length: 13 residues. V lost 0 bases to trimming and J lost 12 bases; unmatched junction nucleotides: 8. Germline V gene lookup returns CDR1 SGHDT and CDR2 YYEEEE. CDR3: CASSLEQGLWSFF. The CDR3 DNA sequence: TGTGCCAGCAGCTTGGAACAGGGGTTGTGGTCTTTCTTT.